This TCR beta chain was sequenced for a study of blood T cell repertoires in COVID-19. Using immunoSEQ multiplex PCR, the repertoire was profiled, and TCRdb retains in-frame clones only, with some absent. This sample has under 300,000 clones; 90% to 95% occur once, and the top ten carry 1.9%. Participants, about 18 to 90 years old, spanned approximately 25 US areas. Two negative PCRs, clearance, or symptom resolution had been documented for recovered Cohort 3 donors. V lost 3 bases, J lost 4 bases, and 10 bases lay in between. The CDR3 has 14 residues. CDR1 is SGHDN and CDR2 is FVKESK in the germline V gene.

This clonotype was sampled from a woman aged 18-29 years who had recovered from COVID-19. The chain joins TRBV14 to TRBJ1-3; no firm D call. The sequenced sample was PBMCs or T cells enriched from blood (not recorded which). This chain's CDR3 is CASSHGALGNTIYF. In nucleotides, the CDR3 is TGTGCCAGCAGCCATGGTGCGCTCGGAAACACCATATATTTT.